Listed below are T cell receptor beta chains from one sample, sequenced in a study of early T cells in non-severe SARS-CoV-2 infection. One entry per CDR3 protein results from TCRdb running MiXCR on the 5' RACE reads. Of 30,000 or so distinct CDR3 sequences listed, about 6.7% are singletons. The specimen was whole blood. These receptors were taken from an adult who was a healthcare worker with PCR-confirmed SARS-CoV-2 infection or an uninfected control (not recorded which). The CDR3 runs from the conserved cysteine through the conserved F or W. A row's size may be missing; if present it is once, few, many or a size class.

many 13 TRBV11-2 CASSFDRGTEAFF
many 13 TRBV7-6 CASSKGQGLEQYF
many 12 TRBV20-1 CSASGGGYEQYF
NA 12 TRBV6-1 CASIGVGSEQYF
NA 13 TRBV29-1 CSVLNWEQETQYF
many 12 TRBV4-1 CASSQGLPEQFF
many 14 TRBV5-6 CASSPVSNPYEQYF
many 18 TRBV9 CASTGGLAGGWGTDTQYF
many 14 TRBV28 CASGNGQPYNEQFF
few 16 TRBV20-1 CSARDEAGPTNEKLFF
many 12 TRBV20-1 CSVGQDSYEQYF
many 20 TRBV5-1 CAIGPTRPGLAGVSTDTQYF
NA 15 TRBV30 CAWSLAGVEAGELFF
many 14 TRBV7-9 CASSPSGNTYEQYF
NA 14 TRBV2 CASSVRGNSYEQYF
many 14 TRBV29-1 CSATPGQGDNEQFF
few 12 TRBV19 CASSIAGGEQFF
many 15 TRBV28 CASRGGTGEGNTIYF
few 14 TRBV12-3/TRBV12-4 CASAGGGVNTEAFF
many 14 TRBV2 CASKREAGVGELFF
many 12 TRBV2 CASSDRGEKLFF
NA 17 TRBV12-3/TRBV12-4 CASSFSLGGTRQETQYF
many 15 TRBV28 CASSFQQGIHYEQYF
few 17 TRBV3-1 CASSQGLVQSSYNEQFF
many 15 TRBV18 CASSLKGGLSYEQYF
many 13 TRBV6-2/TRBV6-3 CASRTDNRDTQYF
NA 13 TRBV29-1 CSVPTGDDTEAFF
NA 15 TRBV6-4 CASSDGQGGMDEQFF
medium-sized 15 TRBV11-3 CASSPGTGNTGELFF
many 14 TRBV28 CASNPGRYNEKLFF
many 16 TRBV25-1 CASSESGTGGNQPQHF
few 13 TRBV7-6 CASSPTRNSPLHF
NA 14 TRBV6-5 CASSPRTFSYEQYF
few 14 TRBV28 CASSPRGRGNIQYF
few 15 TRBV7-8 CASSSWGAGANVLTF
many 14 TRBV7-8 CASSFGDSNQPQHF
many 16 TRBV5-1 CASSFPRTGAGGEQFF
many 12 TRBV13 CASSLTNSPLHF
many 11 TRBV29-1 CSVGDRVGYTF
many 15 TRBV29-1 CSVVGGRQSYNEQFF